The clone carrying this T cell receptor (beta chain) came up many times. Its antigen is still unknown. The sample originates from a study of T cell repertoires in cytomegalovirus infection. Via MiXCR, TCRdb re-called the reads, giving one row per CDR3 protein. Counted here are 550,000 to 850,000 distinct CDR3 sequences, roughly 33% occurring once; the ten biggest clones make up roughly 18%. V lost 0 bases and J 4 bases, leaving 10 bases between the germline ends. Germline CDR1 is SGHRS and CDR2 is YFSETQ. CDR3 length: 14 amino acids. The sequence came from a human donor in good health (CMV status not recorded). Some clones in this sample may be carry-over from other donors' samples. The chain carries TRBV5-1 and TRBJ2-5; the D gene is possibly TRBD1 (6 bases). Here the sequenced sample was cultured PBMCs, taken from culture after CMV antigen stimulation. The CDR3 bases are TGCGCCAGCAGCTTGGCAGGGGAAGGAGAGACCCAGTACTTC. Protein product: CASSLAGEGETQYF. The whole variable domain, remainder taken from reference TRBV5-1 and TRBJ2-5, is KAGVTQTPRYLIKTRGQQVTLSCSPISGHRSVSWYQQTPGQGLQFLFEYFSETQRNKGNFPGRFSGRQFSNSRSEMNVSTLELGDSALYLCASSLAGEGETQYFGPGTRLLVL.